This T cell receptor beta chain was identified in a study of T cells in localized non-small cell lung cancer. Whole-study findings and limits: The study detected a median about 60 of the top 100 tumor clones in adjacent lung. A higher density of T cells in blood coincided with extended overall survival.

Trimming stripped 1 base from V and 5 bases from J, with 11 bases between. Germline values: CDR1 SGHAT, CDR2 FQNNGV. This CDR3 spans 14 amino acids. This clone was found a few times. The target antigen is unknown. Some clones are missing from TCRdb's copy, which holds only in-frame ones; the method was immunoSEQ multiplex PCR. The sample has some 25,000 clones, approximately 90% seen once. Here the sequenced sample was peripheral blood mononuclear cells, taken before any cancer treatment. This receptor was obtained from a woman between 35 and 75 years old with stage III lung adenocarcinoma. This chain connects TRBV11-2 to TRBJ2-5; D call uncertain. CDR3 nucleotides: TGTGCCAGCAGCTTAGGTAGAGGTCGGGAGACCCAGTACTTC. Its protein is CASSLGRGRETQYF.